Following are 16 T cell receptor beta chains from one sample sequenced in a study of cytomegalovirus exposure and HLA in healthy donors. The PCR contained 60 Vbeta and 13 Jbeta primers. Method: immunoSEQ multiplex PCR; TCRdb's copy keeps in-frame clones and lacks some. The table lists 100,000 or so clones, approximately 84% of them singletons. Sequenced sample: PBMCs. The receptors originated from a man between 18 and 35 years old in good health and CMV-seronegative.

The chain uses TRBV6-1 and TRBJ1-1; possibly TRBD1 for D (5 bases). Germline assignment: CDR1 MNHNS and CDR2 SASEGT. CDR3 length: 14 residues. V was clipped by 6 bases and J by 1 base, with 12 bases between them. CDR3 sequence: CASSAGSRNTEAFF. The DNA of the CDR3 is TGTGCCAGCAGCGCAGGGTCCCGGAACACTGAAGCTTTCTTT.

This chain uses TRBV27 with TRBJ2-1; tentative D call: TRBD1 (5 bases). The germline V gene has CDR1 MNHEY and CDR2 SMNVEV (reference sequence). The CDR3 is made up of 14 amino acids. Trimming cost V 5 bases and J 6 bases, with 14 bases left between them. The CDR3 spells CASSTRTFSNEQFF. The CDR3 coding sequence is TGTGCCAGCAGTACCAGGACATTCTCCAATGAGCAGTTCTTC.

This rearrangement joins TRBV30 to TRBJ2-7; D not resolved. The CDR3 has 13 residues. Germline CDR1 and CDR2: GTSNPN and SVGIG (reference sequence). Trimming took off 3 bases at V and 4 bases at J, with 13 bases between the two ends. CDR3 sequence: CAWRSSSEYEQYF. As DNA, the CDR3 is TGTGCCTGGAGATCGAGCTCGGAGTACGAGCAGTACTTC.

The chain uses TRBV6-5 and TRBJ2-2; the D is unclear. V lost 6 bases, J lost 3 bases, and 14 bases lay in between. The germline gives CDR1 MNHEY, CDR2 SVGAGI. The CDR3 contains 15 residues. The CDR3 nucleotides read TGTGCCAGCAGGCGCCTAATAAGCGACACCGGGGAGCTGTTTTTT. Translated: CASRRLISDTGELFF.

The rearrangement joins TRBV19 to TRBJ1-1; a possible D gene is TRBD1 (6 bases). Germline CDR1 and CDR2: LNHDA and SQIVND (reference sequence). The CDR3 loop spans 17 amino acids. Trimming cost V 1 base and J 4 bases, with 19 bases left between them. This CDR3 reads CASSIAAGAVFGTEAFF. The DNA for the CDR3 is TGTGCCAGTAGTATAGCGGCAGGGGCGGTTTTTGGCACTGAAGCTTTCTTT. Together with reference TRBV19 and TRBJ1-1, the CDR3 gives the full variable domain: DGGITQSPKYLFRKEGQNVTLSCEQNLNHDAMYWYRQDPGQGLRLIYYSQIVNDFQKGDIAEGYSVSREKKESFPLTVTSAQKNPTAFYLCASSIAAGAVFGTEAFFGQGTRLTVV.

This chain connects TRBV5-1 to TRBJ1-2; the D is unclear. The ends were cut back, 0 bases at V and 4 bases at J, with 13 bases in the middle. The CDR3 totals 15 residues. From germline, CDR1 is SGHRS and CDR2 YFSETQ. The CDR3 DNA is TGCGCCAGCAGCTTGGCCGGGAGACGGAGCTATGGCTACACCTTC. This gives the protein CASSLAGRRSYGYTF.

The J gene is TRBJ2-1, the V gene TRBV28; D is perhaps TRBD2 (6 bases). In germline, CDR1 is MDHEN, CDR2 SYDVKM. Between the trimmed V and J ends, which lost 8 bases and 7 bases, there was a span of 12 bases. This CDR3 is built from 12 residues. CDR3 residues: CASRKGRNEQFF. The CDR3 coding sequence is TGTGCCAGCCGGAAGGGGAGGAATGAGCAGTTCTTC.

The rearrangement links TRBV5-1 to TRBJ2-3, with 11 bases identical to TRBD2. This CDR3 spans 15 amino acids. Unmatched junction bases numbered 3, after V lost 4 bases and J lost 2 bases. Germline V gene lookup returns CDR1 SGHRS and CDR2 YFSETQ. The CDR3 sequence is CASSGSGRATDTQYF. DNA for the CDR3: TGCGCCAGCAGCGGTAGCGGGAGGGCCACAGATACGCAGTATTTT.

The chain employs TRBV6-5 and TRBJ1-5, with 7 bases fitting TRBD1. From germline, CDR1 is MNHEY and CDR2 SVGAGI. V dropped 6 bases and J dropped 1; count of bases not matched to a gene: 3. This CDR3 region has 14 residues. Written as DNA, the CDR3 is TGTGCCAGCAGCCCGACAGGGAGCAATCAGCCCCAGCATTTT. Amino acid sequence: CASSPTGSNQPQHF.

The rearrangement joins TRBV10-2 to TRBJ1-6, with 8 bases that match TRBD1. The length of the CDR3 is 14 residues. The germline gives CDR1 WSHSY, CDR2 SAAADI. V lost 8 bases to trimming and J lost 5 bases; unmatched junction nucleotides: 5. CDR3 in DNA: TGCGCCAGCTGGACAGGGCTCGATAATTCACCCCTCCACTTT. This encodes CASWTGLDNSPLHF.

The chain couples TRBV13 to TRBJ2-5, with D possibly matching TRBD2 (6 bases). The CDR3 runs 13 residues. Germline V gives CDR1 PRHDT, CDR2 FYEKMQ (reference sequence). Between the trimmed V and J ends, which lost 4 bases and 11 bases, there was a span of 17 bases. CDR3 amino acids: CASSSIGPGEQYF. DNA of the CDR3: TGTGCCAGCAGCTCCATAGGACCGGGAGAGCAGTACTTC. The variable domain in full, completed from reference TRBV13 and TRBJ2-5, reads AAGVIQSPRHLIKEKRETATLKCYPIPRHDTVYWYQQGPGQDPQFLISFYEKMQSDKGSIPDRFSAQQFSDYHSELNMSSLELGDSALYFCASSSIGPGEQYFGPGTRLLVL.

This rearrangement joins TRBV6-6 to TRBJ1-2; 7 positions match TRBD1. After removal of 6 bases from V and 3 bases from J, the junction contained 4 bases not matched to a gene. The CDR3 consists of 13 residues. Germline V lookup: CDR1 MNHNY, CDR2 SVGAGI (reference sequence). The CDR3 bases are TGTGCCAGCAGCCGACAGGGAGACTATGGCTACACCTTC. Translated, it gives CASSRQGDYGYTF.

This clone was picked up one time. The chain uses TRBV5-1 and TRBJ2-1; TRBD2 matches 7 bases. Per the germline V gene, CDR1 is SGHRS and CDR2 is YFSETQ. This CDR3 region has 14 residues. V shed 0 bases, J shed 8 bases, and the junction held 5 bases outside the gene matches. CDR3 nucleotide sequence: TGCGCCAGCAGCTTGGCCGTGGGGAGGGATGAGCAGTTCTTC. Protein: CASSLAVGRDEQFF.

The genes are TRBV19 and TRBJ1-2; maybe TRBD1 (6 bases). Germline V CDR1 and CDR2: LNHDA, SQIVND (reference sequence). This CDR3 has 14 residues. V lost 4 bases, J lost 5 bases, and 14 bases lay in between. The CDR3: CASSRDTYAYGYTF. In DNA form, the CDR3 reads TGTGCCAGTAGTAGGGACACCTATGCGTATGGCTACACCTTC.

CDR3 DNA sequence: TGTGCCAGCAGCGTAGGGAGTAGCAATCAGCCCCAGCATTTT. Amino acid sequence: CASSVGSSNQPQHF. The J gene is TRBJ1-5, the V gene TRBV9; D is uncertain. CDR1 and CDR2 (germline): SGDLS, YYNGEE. This CDR3 region has 14 residues. Trimming removed 0 bases from V and 0 bases from J, with 4 bases in between.

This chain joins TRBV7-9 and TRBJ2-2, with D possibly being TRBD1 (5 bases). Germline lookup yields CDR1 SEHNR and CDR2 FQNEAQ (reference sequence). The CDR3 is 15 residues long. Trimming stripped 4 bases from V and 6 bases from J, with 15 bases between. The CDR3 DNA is TGTGCCAGCAGCTCAAGGACGCCAGGGCCCGGGGAGCTGTTTTTT. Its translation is CASSSRTPGPGELFF.